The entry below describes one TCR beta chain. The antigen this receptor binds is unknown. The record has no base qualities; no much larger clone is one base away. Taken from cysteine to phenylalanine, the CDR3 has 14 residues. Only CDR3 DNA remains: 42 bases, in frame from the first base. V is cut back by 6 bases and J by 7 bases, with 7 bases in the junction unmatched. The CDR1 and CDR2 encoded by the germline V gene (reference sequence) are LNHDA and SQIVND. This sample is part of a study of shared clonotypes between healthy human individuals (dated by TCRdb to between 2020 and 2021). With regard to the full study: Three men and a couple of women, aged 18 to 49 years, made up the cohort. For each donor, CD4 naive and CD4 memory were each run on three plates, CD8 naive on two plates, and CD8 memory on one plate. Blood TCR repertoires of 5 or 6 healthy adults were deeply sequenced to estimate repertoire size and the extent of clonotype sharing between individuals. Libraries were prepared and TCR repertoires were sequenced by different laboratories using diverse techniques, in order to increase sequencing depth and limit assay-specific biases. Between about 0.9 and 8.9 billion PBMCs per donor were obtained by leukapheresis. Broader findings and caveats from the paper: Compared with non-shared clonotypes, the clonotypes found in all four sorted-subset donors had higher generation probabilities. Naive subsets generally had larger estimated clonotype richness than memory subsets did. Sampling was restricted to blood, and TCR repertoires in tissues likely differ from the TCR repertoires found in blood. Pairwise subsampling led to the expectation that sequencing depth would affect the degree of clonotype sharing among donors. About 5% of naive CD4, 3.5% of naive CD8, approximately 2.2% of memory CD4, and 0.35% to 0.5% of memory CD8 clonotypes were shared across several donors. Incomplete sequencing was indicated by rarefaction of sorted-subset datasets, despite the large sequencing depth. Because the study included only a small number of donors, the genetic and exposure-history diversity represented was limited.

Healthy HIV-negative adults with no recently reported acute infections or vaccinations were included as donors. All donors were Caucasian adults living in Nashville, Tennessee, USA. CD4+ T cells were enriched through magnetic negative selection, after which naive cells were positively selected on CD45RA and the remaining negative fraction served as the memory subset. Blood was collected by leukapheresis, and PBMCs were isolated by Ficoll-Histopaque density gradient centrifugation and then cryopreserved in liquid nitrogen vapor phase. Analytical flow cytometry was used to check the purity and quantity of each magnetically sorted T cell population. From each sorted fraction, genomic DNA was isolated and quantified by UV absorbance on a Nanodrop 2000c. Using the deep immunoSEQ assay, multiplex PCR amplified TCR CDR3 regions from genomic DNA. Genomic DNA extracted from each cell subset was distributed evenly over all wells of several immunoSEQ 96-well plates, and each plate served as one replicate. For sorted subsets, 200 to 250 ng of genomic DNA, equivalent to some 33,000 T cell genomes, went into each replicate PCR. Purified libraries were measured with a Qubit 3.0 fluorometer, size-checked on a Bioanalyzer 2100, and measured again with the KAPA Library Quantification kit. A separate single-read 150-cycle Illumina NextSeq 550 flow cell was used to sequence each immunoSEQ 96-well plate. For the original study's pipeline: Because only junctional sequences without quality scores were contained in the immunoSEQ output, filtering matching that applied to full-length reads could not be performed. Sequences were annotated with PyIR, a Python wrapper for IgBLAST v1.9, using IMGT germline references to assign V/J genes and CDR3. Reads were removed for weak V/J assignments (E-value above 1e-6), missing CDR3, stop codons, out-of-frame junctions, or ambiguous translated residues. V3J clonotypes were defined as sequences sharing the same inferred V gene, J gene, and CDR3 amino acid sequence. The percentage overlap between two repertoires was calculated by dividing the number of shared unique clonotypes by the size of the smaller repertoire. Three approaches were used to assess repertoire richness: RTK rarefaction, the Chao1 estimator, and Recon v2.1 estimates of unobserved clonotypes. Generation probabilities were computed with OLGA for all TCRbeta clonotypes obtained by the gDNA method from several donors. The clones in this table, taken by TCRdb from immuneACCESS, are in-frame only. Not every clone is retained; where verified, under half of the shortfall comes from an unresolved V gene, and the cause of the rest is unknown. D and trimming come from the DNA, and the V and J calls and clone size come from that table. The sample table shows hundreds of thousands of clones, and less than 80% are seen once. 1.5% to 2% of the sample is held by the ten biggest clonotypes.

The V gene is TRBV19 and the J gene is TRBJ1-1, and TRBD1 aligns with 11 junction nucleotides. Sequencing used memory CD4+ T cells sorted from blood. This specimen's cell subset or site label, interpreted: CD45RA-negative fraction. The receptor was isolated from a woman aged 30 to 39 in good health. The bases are TGTGCCAGTAGGCCTGGGACAGGGGGTCTTGAAGCTTTCTTT. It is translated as CASRPGTGGLEAFF.